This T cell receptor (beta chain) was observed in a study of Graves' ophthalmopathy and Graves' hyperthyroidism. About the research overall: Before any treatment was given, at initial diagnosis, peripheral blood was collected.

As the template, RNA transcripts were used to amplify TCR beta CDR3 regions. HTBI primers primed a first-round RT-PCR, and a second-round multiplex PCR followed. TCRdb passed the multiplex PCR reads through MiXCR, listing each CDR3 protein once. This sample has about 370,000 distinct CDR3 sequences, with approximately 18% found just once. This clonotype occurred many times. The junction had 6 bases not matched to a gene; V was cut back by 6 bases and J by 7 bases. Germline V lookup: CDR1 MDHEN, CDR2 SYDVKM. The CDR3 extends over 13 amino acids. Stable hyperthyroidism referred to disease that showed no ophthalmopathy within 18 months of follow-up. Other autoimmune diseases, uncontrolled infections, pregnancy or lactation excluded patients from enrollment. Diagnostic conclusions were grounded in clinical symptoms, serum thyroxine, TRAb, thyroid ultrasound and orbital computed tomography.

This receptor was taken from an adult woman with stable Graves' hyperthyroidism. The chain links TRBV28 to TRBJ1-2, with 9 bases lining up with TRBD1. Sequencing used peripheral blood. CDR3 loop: CASSPGQGGGYTF. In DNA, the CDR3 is TGTGCCAGCAGCCCGGGACAGGGAGGTGGCTACACCTTC.